The 16 T cell receptor beta chains in this list originate from one sample, sequenced in a study of T-cell reconstitution after alpha-beta-depleted transplantation in children. Unique molecular identifiers were incorporated during preparation of the TCRbeta library. TCRdb independently ran MiXCR on the PCR reads; one entry per CDR3 protein. In the table there are 640,000 or so distinct CDR3 sequences, roughly 15% of which are singletons. The sample here was PBMCs from the stem cell graft donor, taken from the stem cell graft. The receptors here all came from a human donor who donated a stem cell graft to a child with acute myeloid leukemia.

This clonotype has more than one count but fewer than ten. The V call is TRBV7-2, the J call TRBJ2-1; 9 bases match TRBD2. CDR1 is SGHTA, CDR2 FQGNSA, per germline. Germline trimming cut 3 bases from V and 7 bases from J; bases unmatched to any gene: 7. The CDR3 runs 15 residues. CDR3 protein: CASSFTSGSRNEQFF. CDR3 bases: TGTGCCAGCAGCTTTACTAGCGGGTCGAGGAATGAGCAGTTCTTC.

This clonotype was picked up a small number of times. The chain recombines TRBV7-9 with TRBJ2-5; the D gene is possibly TRBD1 (5 bases). The germline V gene encodes CDR1 SEHNR and CDR2 FQNEAQ (reference sequence). The ends were cut back, 4 bases at V and 7 bases at J, with 19 bases in the middle. The CDR3 spans 15 residues. The CDR3 nucleotides are TGTGCCAGCAGCTCTCAGACAGAGATCCGAGGGACCCAGTACTTC. Its protein is CASSSQTEIRGTQYF.

This clonotype was seen more than once but under ten times. The CDR3 loop reads CASSTGGAGANVLTF. The DNA of the CDR3 is TGCGCCAGCAGCACGGGGGGAGCTGGGGCCAACGTCCTGACTTTC. The chain combines TRBV4-1 with TRBJ2-6, with TRBD2 matching 7 bases. CDR1 MGHRA and CDR2 YSYEKL come from the germline V gene. Trimming at V came to 5 bases and at J to 2 bases, leaving 3 bases not matched to a gene. This CDR3 spans 15 amino acids.

This clonotype was seen more than once but under ten times. The rearrangement links TRBV5-1 to TRBJ2-3; 8 bases line up with TRBD1. V lost 7 bases to trimming and J lost 2 bases; unmatched junction nucleotides: 6. The CDR3 is 14 amino acids. Germline CDR1 and CDR2: SGHRS and YFSETQ. The CDR3 reads CASRRTGFTDTQYF. For the CDR3, the DNA is TGCGCCAGCCGGAGGACAGGGTTCACAGATACGCAGTATTTT.

V and J are TRBV20-1 and TRBJ1-5; D remains ambiguous. The CDR3 is 13 residues long. V lost 1 base and J lost 5, with 9 bases in between. CDR1 and CDR2 (germline): DFQATT, SNEGSKA (reference sequence). The CDR3: CSARVSGYQPQHF. In DNA, the CDR3 is TGCAGTGCTAGAGTGTCCGGGTATCAGCCCCAGCATTTT.

This clonotype was detected many times. J is TRBJ2-7 and V is TRBV24-1; D unclear. CDR1 and CDR2 (germline): KGHDR, SFDVKD. V shed 4 bases and J shed 3 bases, with 3 bases lying between them. The CDR3 covers 11 residues. CDR3 sequence: CATSEGYEQYF. As DNA, the CDR3 is TGTGCCACCAGTGAGGGCTACGAGCAGTACTTC.

The rearrangement joins TRBV18 to TRBJ1-4; D is perhaps TRBD1 (5 bases). The CDR3 runs 15 residues. Per germline, CDR1 KGHSH and CDR2 LQKENI. Trimming stripped 5 bases from V and 7 bases from J, with 17 bases between. The CDR3 protein is CASSGPGGASEKLFF. CDR3 DNA sequence: TGTGCCAGCTCAGGCCCGGGCGGGGCCAGTGAAAAACTGTTTTTT.

This clonotype was detected a few times. The gene calls are TRBV7-8 and TRBJ1-4; TRBD1 agrees at 11 bases. CDR3 size: 16 residues. The V segment lost 6 bases and the J segment 2 bases; nucleotides outside the gene matches: 5. CDR1 and CDR2 (germline): SGHVS, FQNEAQ. The CDR3 reads CASSGQGAFTNEKLFF. CDR3 DNA: TGTGCCAGCAGTGGACAGGGGGCGTTCACTAATGAAAAACTGTTTTTT.

This clonotype has only a few counts. This chain uses TRBV28 with TRBJ2-7; no firm D call. Per germline, CDR1 MDHEN and CDR2 SYDVKM. V was shortened by 1 base and J by 5 bases, with 12 bases between the two germline ends. The CDR3 is 14 residues long. DNA of the CDR3: TGTGCCAGCAGTTTATTCCCGTCGGGCCACGAGCAGTACGTC. Translated, it gives CASSLFPSGHEQYV.

This clonotype showed up many times. The V and J genes are TRBV29-1 and TRBJ1-2, with 7 bases that match TRBD1. Per the germline V gene, CDR1 is SQVTM and CDR2 is ANQGSEA. The CDR3 loop spans 11 amino acids. Trimming took 7 bases from V and 2 from J; bases not matched to a gene: 1. CDR3 DNA sequence: TGCAGCGCGACAGGGAACTATGGCTACACCTTC. This translates into CSATGNYGYTF.

This clonotype was picked up many times. The chain joins TRBV5-1 to TRBJ2-7, with unresolved D. The CDR3 extends over 14 amino acids. The germline V gene encodes CDR1 SGHRS and CDR2 YFSETQ. V gave up 2 bases and J gave up 1 base, with 10 bases separating them. DNA for the CDR3: TGCGCCAGCAGCTTAGTATTCGGTTCCTACGAGCAGTACTTC. It is translated as CASSLVFGSYEQYF.

V usage is TRBV10-1 and J usage is TRBJ1-1, with D unresolved. Trimming took off 5 bases at V and 1 base at J, with 17 bases between the two ends. Germline V gives CDR1 WNHNN, CDR2 SYGVQD (reference sequence). The CDR3 covers 16 residues. The CDR3 DNA sequence: TGCGCCAGCAGTCTGAATGAGGACTCTTCGAACACTGAAGCTTTCTTT. Protein sequence: CASSLNEDSSNTEAFF.

This clonotype was counted a few times. This chain joins TRBV10-3 and TRBJ1-6; D unresolved. This CDR3 region has 17 residues. Deletions cut 0 bases from V and 10 bases from J, with 19 bases between. CDR1 ENHRY and CDR2 SYGVKD come from the germline V gene. CDR3 amino acids: CAISESSWQAAGSPLHF. CDR3 DNA sequence: TGTGCCATCAGTGAGTCCTCCTGGCAGGCAGCCGGGTCACCCCTCCACTTT.

The chain recombines TRBV12-3 or TRBV12-4 with TRBJ2-2; 7 bases align to TRBD1. The J segment lost 0 bases and the V segment lost 10 bases, leaving 17 bases of the junction unmatched. CDR3 size: 18 residues. The CDR3 sequence: CAICSNTYGTANTGELFF. CDR3 bases: TGTGCCATCTGTTCCAACACATACGGGACAGCGAACACCGGGGAGCTGTTTTTT.

This clonotype was counted at least ten times. The chain couples TRBV20-1 to TRBJ2-2; D tentatively fits TRBD1 or TRBD2 (5 bases each). V was shortened by 7 bases and J by 3 bases, with 12 bases between the two germline ends. CDR1 DFQATT and CDR2 SNEGSKA come from the germline V gene (reference sequence). CDR3 length equals 13 residues. The CDR3 here is CSVPGRYTGELFF. CDR3 in DNA: TGCAGTGTTCCGGGACGCTACACCGGGGAGCTGTTTTTT.

This clonotype was recorded a few times. The chain carries TRBV10-3 and TRBJ2-3; a possible D gene is TRBD2 (5 bases). The germline gives CDR1 ENHRY, CDR2 SYGVKD. Trimming removed 4 bases at V and 3 bases at J, with 14 bases between. The CDR3 is 15 amino acids. CDR3 nucleotides: TGTGCCATCAGTGGGGAGAGCCTTTTAACAGATACGCAGTATTTT. It translates to CAISGESLLTDTQYF.